A selection of T cell receptor beta chains follows, all from one sample in a study of Ad26.COV2.S vaccination and SARS-CoV-2 variants. Assay: immunoSEQ multiplex PCR; the TCRdb copy retains only in-frame clones and omits some. The repertoire holds 300,000 to 400,000 clones, with around 90% as singletons. This specimen consisted of peripheral blood, obtained in a trial of Ad26.COV2.S vaccine versus placebo. The receptors originated from a person aged 18-60 years who received the Ad26.COV2.S COVID-19 vaccine or a placebo. The CDR3 runs from the conserved cysteine through the conserved F or W. D genes are given only for firm matches. The listing skips clone size in some rows; elsewhere it reads once, few, many or a size class.

clone_size	j_call	d_call	v_call	cdr3_nt	cdr3_aa
-	TRBJ2-3	TRBD2	TRBV4-2	TGTGCCAGCAGCCCTAGAAGGGTACTAGCGGGGCCCTGGGATACGCAGTATTTT	CASSPRRVLAGPWDTQYF
-	TRBJ1-2	TRBD1	TRBV3-1/TRBV3-2	TGTGCCAGCAGCCGTCGGGGACAGGGGACGAACTATGGCTACACCTTC	CASSRRGQGTNYGYTF
-	TRBJ2-1	-	TRBV7-9	TGTGCCAGCAGCTTAGGACTAGTGACCTACAATGAGCAGTTCTTC	CASSLGLVTYNEQFF
-	TRBJ2-1	TRBD2	TRBV7-2	TGTGCCAGCCCACAAACAGATAGCGGGGGGGCCTGGTCCTACAATGAGCAGTTCTTC	CASPQTDSGGAWSYNEQFF
-	TRBJ2-7	-	TRBV3-1/TRBV3-2	TGTGCCAGCAGCCAAGCGTACGAGCAGTACTTC	CASSQAYEQYF
-	TRBJ1-2	TRBD1	TRBV5-1	TGCGCCAGCAGCTTAACAGCTTCCGGGACAGGGGGACTAAACTATGGCTACACCTTC	CASSLTASGTGGLNYGYTF
-	TRBJ2-1	-	TRBV7-3	TGTGCCAGCAGTTCAGAGGACTACAATGAGCAGTTCTTC	CASSSEDYNEQFF
-	TRBJ1-2	-	TRBV14	TGTGCCAGCAGCCAAGAAGGCGAAAAAAACTATGGCTACACCTTC	CASSQEGEKNYGYTF
-	TRBJ2-7	TRBD1	TRBV5-8	TGTGCCAGCAGCTTGGCCTTCGGGGACAGGTCCCTTTTTTTC	CASSLAFGDRSLFF
once	TRBJ1-1	-	TRBV18	TGTGCCAGCTCAAGGACGGGAACTGAAGCTTTCTTT	CASSRTGTEAFF
few	TRBJ1-4	-	TRBV28	TGTGCCAGCAGTTCCTTAGGGGCAGGGCCGGGAGAAAAACTGTTTTTT	CASSSLGAGPGEKLFF
-	TRBJ2-1	-	TRBV3-1/TRBV3-2	TGTGCCAGCAGCCGCACTGACGGGTACAATGAGCAGTTCTTC	CASSRTDGYNEQFF
-	TRBJ1-5	TRBD1	TRBV19	TGTGCCAGTACCGGACAGGGTATACAGCCCCAGCATTTT	CASTGQGIQPQHF
-	TRBJ1-4	-	TRBV7-6	TGTGCCAGCAGCTTGGGAATCCCTTGGCAGGGGCCTGAAAAACTGTTTTTT	CASSLGIPWQGPEKLFF
few	TRBJ1-3	-	TRBV7-9	TGTGCCAGCAGCTTAGACAGCTCTGGAAACACCATATATTTT	CASSLDSSGNTIYF
-	TRBJ2-1	-	TRBV11-3	TGTGCCAGCAGCTTAACACCTTACCCTTATGAGTTCTTC	CASSLTPYPYEFF
-	TRBJ1-5	-	TRBV24-1	TGTGCCACCAGTGATTTGAGATGGTCGCAGCATTTT	CATSDLRWSQHF
-	TRBJ2-7	-	TRBV4-1	TGCGCCAGCAGCCAATTCCCAGGGCCTGAAGAGCAGTACTTC	CASSQFPGPEEQYF
-	TRBJ2-7	-	TRBV2	TGTGCCAGCAATGACCAGCCCTTGGACGAGCAGTACTTC	CASNDQPLDEQYF
-	TRBJ1-2	-	TRBV19	TGTGCCAGTAGTATAAAAACAGGCTTTGGCTACACCTTC	CASSIKTGFGYTF
-	TRBJ1-2	-	TRBV19	TGTGCCAGTAGTATAGGTTGGGGTTCCTATGGCTACACCTTC	CASSIGWGSYGYTF
-	TRBJ2-1	-	TRBV7-9	TGTGCCAGCAGCCCCCTTGTGGGGGAGAACAATGAGCAGTTCTTC	CASSPLVGENNEQFF
-	TRBJ2-1	-	TRBV19	TGTGCCAGTAGTATGAGGGGACCCCACAATGAGCAGTTCTTC	CASSMRGPHNEQFF
-	TRBJ2-7	TRBD2	TRBV7-9	TGTGCCAGCAGCTGGGCGGCTAGCGGGGCCTACGAGCAGTACTTC	CASSWAASGAYEQYF
-	TRBJ1-1	TRBD1	TRBV19	TGTGCCAGTAGTCTCCCCCCGGACAGGGGGAACACTGAAGCTTTCTTT	CASSLPPDRGNTEAFF
-	TRBJ1-1	-	TRBV9	TGTGCCAGCAGCGTAACCCCAAGGAACACTGAAGCTTTCTTT	CASSVTPRNTEAFF
once	TRBJ2-7	-	TRBV7-9	TGTGCCAGCAGCGCCACACCCTACGAGCAGTACTTC	CASSATPYEQYF
-	TRBJ1-1	TRBD1	TRBV19	TGTGCCAGTAGTTCTGGACAGGTGAACACTGAAGCTTTCTTT	CASSSGQVNTEAFF
-	TRBJ2-1	-	TRBV15	TGTGCCACCAGACGGACAGTCTACAATGAGCAGTTCTTC	CATRRTVYNEQFF
-	TRBJ2-3	-	TRBV5-1	TGCGCCAGCAGCTTGGAGAGCGACAGCACAGATACGCAGTATTTT	CASSLESDSTDTQYF
-	TRBJ1-6	TRBD1	TRBV5-5	TGTGCCAGCAGCTTCCAGGGGGCTGAGAATTCACCCCTCCACTTT	CASSFQGAENSPLHF
-	TRBJ2-5	-	TRBV7-9	TGTGCCAGCAGATACGGACCCGAGATGGAGACCCAGTACTTC	CASRYGPEMETQYF
-	TRBJ1-5	-	TRBV6-5	TGTGCCAGCGGACGGTGGGGTCAGCCCCAGCATTTT	CASGRWGQPQHF
once	TRBJ2-3	-	TRBV9	TGTGCCAGCAGCGTGGGGGATGGCGGCACAGATACGCAGTATTTT	CASSVGDGGTDTQYF
-	TRBJ2-5	-	TRBV21-1	TGTGCCAGCAGCAGCGACAGGCAAGAGACCCAGTACTTC	CASSSDRQETQYF
once	TRBJ2-2	-	TRBV11-3	TGTGCCAGCCTAATCCGGGACGGAGGGACCGGGGAGCTGTTTTTT	CASLIRDGGTGELFF
-	TRBJ2-1	TRBD2	TRBV18	TGTGCCAGCTCACGGTGGGCTAGCGGCGATTACAATGAGCAGTTCTTC	CASSRWASGDYNEQFF
-	TRBJ2-3	-	TRBV18	TGTGCCAGCTCACCACCTACTCACTGGGTAACAGATACGCAGTATTTT	CASSPPTHWVTDTQYF
-	TRBJ2-2	TRBD1	TRBV5-1	TGCGCCAGCAGCTGGCCCCCGGGACAGGATCCCGGGGAGCTGTTTTTT	CASSWPPGQDPGELFF
once	TRBJ1-3	-	TRBV7-6	TGTGCCAGCAGCCCACAAGAGTACGGAAACACCATATATTTT	CASSPQEYGNTIYF
-	TRBJ2-2	-	TRBV5-4	TGTGCCAGCAGCTTTGGGGGGCGGGTGAACACCGGGGAGCTGTTTTTT	CASSFGGRVNTGELFF
-	TRBJ1-1	-	TRBV29-1	TGCAGCGTTGAACTTTCAGGCGAAGCTTTCTTT	CSVELSGEAFF
-	TRBJ2-7	TRBD1	TRBV19	TGTGCCAGTAGTCAACCGGGACAGGGGTTTAATTACGGGCAGTACTTC	CASSQPGQGFNYGQYF
-	TRBJ1-1	TRBD1	TRBV19	TGTGCCAGTAGTCACGAGGGGGCTGGAGCTTTCTTT	CASSHEGAGAFF
-	TRBJ1-1	-	TRBV7-2	TGTGCCAGCAGTAGAGACGGTTGGGCAGCCTCGAACACTGAAGCTTTCTTT	CASSRDGWAASNTEAFF
-	TRBJ2-5	TRBD1	TRBV7-9	TGTGCCAGCAGCTTGACGGACAGGGAAGAGACCCAGTACTTC	CASSLTDREETQYF
-	TRBJ2-3	-	TRBV11-1	TGTGCCAGCAGCGGAAGGGGGGATACGCAGTATTTT	CASSGRGDTQYF
-	TRBJ2-7	TRBD1	TRBV4-3	TGCGCCAGCAGCCAGGGGACTGCGGGACAGGCCTACGAGCAGTACTTC	CASSQGTAGQAYEQYF
-	TRBJ1-2	-	TRBV28	TGTGCCAGCAGTTTACCGGGCGGCTACACCTTC	CASSLPGGYTF
-	TRBJ1-2	-	TRBV7-8	TGTGCCAGCAGCTTATGGGCAGGAACTAACTATGGCTACACCTTC	CASSLWAGTNYGYTF
-	TRBJ1-1	TRBD1	TRBV7-9	TGTGCCAGCAGCTCCGGACAGGGGAACACTGAAGCTTTCTTT	CASSSGQGNTEAFF
few	TRBJ2-2	-	TRBV6-2/TRBV6-3	TGTGCCAGCAGTAGTGAACAATACACCGGGGAGCTGTTTTTT	CASSSEQYTGELFF
-	TRBJ1-1	-	TRBV6-5	TGTGCCAGCAGCCGGGCAGGTGAAGCTTTCTTT	CASSRAGEAFF